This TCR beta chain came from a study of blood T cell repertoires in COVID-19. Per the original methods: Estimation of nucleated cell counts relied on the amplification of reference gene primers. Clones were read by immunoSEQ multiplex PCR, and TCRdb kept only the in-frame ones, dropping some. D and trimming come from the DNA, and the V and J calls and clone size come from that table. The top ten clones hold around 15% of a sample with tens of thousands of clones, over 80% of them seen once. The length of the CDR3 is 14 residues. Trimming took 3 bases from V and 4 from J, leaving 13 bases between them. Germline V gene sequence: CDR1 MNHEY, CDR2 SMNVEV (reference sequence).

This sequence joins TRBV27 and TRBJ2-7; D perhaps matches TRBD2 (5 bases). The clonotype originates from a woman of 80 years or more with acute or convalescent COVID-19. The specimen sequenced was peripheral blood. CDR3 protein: CASSLRAPIYEQYF. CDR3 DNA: TGTGCCAGCAGTTTGCGGGCGCCTATTTACGAGCAGTACTTC.